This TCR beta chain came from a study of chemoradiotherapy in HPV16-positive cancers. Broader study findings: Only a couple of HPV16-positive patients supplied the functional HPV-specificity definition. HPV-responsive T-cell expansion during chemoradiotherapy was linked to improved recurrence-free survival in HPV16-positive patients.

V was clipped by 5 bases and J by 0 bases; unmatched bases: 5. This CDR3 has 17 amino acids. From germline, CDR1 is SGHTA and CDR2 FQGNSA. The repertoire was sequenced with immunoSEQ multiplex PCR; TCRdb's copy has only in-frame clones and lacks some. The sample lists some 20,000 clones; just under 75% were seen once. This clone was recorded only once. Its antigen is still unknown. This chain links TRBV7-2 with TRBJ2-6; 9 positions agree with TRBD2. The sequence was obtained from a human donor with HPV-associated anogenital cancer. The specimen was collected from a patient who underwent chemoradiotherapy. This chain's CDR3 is CASSKTSGSSGANVLTF. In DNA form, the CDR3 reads TGTGCCAGCAGCAAGACTAGCGGCAGCTCTGGGGCCAACGTCCTGACTTTC.